This T cell receptor (beta chain) came from a study of CD8+ T cells in alopecia areata. The study's findings and limits: Greater clonality was observed in lesional scalp samples, especially alopecia totalis/universalis, versus normal scalp.

Extraction and reverse transcription of RNA yielded cDNA as the sequencing template. Sequencing used immunoSEQ multiplex PCR; TCRdb keeps in-frame clones, though not all of them. Of about 69,000 clones listed, roughly 61% are singletons. CDR3 length: 11 residues. Between the trimmed V and J ends, which lost 4 bases and 4 bases, there was a span of 4 bases. Per germline, CDR1 MGHDK and CDR2 SYGVNS. This clone turned up a few times. Antigen: not known. The V and J genes are TRBV25-1 and TRBJ2-5; D is unresolved. This clonotype was obtained from a human donor with alopecia areata. The source was CD8+ T cells sorted from blood, collected at week 0. The CDR3 DNA reads TGTGCCAGCAGTGGAGGAGAGACCCAGTACTTC. Translated: CASSGGETQYF.